This T cell receptor beta chain stems from a study of T cell repertoires in cytomegalovirus infection. Overall study: Peptides in the study included HLA-C-restricted and HLA-B-restricted CMV epitopes. Both CMV infection and a matching HLA type were indicated by public TCR beta signatures.

Note on this clonotype: Antigen specificity is unknown.

The V gene end was trimmed by 6 bases and the J gene end by 1 base; junction bases not matched to a gene: 7. Germline V lookup: CDR1 MDHEN, CDR2 SYDVKM. The CDR3 extends over 16 amino acids. TCRdb passed the reads through MiXCR, listing each CDR3 protein once. The top ten hold around 41% of the sample, which has 100,000 to 120,000 distinct CDR3 sequences, around 30% seen once. The sequence was obtained from a human donor in good health (CMV status not recorded). Some clones in this sample may be carry-over from other donors' samples. The V call is TRBV28, the J call TRBJ2-5, with 11 nucleotides matching TRBD2. The sequencing used CD8+ T cells from cultured PBMCs, collected from culture after CMV antigen stimulation. The CDR3 bases are TGTGCCAGCAGCCCACTAGCGGGGGCCCTCCAAGAGACCCAGTACTTC. This codes for CASSPLAGALQETQYF.